Presented here are 11 T cell receptor beta chains from one specimen sequenced in a study of blood T cell repertoires in COVID-19. Libraries were prepared by immunoSEQ multiplex PCR; TCRdb keeps only in-frame clonotypes and omits some of them. The sample includes about 98,000 clones, about 90% of them seen just once. Sequencing was performed on peripheral blood. These receptors all come from a woman aged 45-65 years with COVID-19, enrolled during active disease.

The V and J genes are TRBV15 and TRBJ2-2, with 8 bases aligning to TRBD1. V lost 6 bases and J lost 6; bases outside the gene matches: 12. The CDR3 spans 16 residues. Germline V gene data show CDR1 as LNHNV and CDR2 as YYDKDF (reference sequence). The CDR3 DNA reads TGTGCCACCAGGGACGCAGGGGGCGATGGAGCCGGGGAGCTGTTTTTT. Protein product: CATRDAGGDGAGELFF.

The V call is TRBV19, the J call TRBJ2-7; D is perhaps TRBD2 (6 bases). The V end was cut by 0 bases, the J end by 0 bases, with 6 bases between. The length of the CDR3 is 14 residues. Germline V gives CDR1 LNHDA, CDR2 SQIVND (reference sequence). CDR3 amino acids: CASSIEGGSYEQYF. CDR3 DNA: TGTGCCAGTAGTATAGAGGGGGGCTCCTACGAGCAGTACTTC.

The genes are TRBV9 and TRBJ1-1; 10 bases line up with TRBD1. This CDR3 contains 15 residues. Losses at the gene ends were 3 bases for V and 4 bases for J; bases not matched to a gene: 6. Germline values: CDR1 SGDLS, CDR2 YYNGEE. CDR3: CASSGKGQGITEAFF. The CDR3 nucleotides are TGTGCCAGCAGCGGAAAGGGACAGGGGATCACTGAAGCTTTCTTT. Filled out from reference TRBV9 and TRBJ1-1, the complete variable domain reads DSGVTQTPKHLITATGQRVTLRCSPRSGDLSVYWYQQSLDQGLQFLIQYYNGEERAKGNILERFSAQQFPDLHSELNLSSLELGDSALYFCASSGKGQGITEAFFGQGTRLTVV.

This chain links TRBV7-9 with TRBJ2-3; 8 bases map to TRBD1. V dropped 4 bases and J dropped 1; count of bases not matched to a gene: 4. CDR3 length: 15 amino acids. Per germline, CDR1 SEHNR and CDR2 FQNEAQ (reference sequence). CDR3 in amino acids: CASSSMGQGTDTQYF. CDR3 nucleotides: TGTGCCAGCAGCTCCATGGGACAGGGCACAGATACGCAGTATTTT.

The chain is built from TRBV9 and TRBJ1-3; D possibly corresponds to TRBD1 (5 bases). From germline, CDR1 is SGDLS and CDR2 YYNGEE. V lost 0 bases, J lost 3 bases, and 7 bases lay in between. The CDR3 consists of 14 residues. CDR3 sequence (DNA): TGTGCCAGCAGCGTAGATCAGGGTGGAAACACCATATATTTT. Encoded protein: CASSVDQGGNTIYF.

The CDR3 loop is CASSFRVNTEAFF. The CDR3 DNA reads TGTGCCAGCAGTTTCCGGGTGAACACTGAAGCTTTCTTT. The chain has TRBV28 and TRBJ1-1; D is unclear. Trimming removed 3 bases from V and 0 bases from J, with 5 bases in between. In germline, CDR1 is MDHEN, CDR2 SYDVKM. The CDR3 has 13 amino acids.

The chain uses TRBV30 and TRBJ2-5; TRBD1 matches 10 bases. Germline V lookup: CDR1 GTSNPN, CDR2 SVGIG (reference sequence). The CDR3 runs to 14 residues. J lost 5 bases, V lost 3 bases, and 6 bases had no gene match. The DNA for the CDR3 is TGTGCCTGGAGCGCGACAGGGGGCCGGGAGACCCAGTACTTC. As protein: CAWSATGGRETQYF.

This chain joins TRBV2 and TRBJ2-1; 10 bases agree with TRBD2. This CDR3 is built from 15 residues. The V and J ends lost 5 bases and 1 base, in that order; junction bases with no gene match: 2. Germline loops: CDR1 SNHLY, CDR2 FYNNEI. CDR3 sequence reads: CASSLSGGSYNEQFF. In DNA, the CDR3 is TGTGCCAGCAGTCTTAGCGGGGGGTCCTACAATGAGCAGTTCTTC.

This chain uses TRBV30 with TRBJ1-1; D might be TRBD1 (5 bases). Germline-derived CDR1 and CDR2 are GTSNPN and SVGIG (reference sequence). The V and J ends lost 5 bases and 8 bases respectively, with 15 bases between them. This CDR3 has 12 residues. The CDR3 loop is CAWQGVGREAFF. The CDR3 DNA reads as TGTGCCTGGCAAGGGGTGGGCCGCGAAGCTTTCTTT.

The chain carries TRBV27 and TRBJ2-2; TRBD1 matches 9 bases. J lost 5 bases, V lost 5 bases, and 6 bases had no gene match. From germline, CDR1 is MNHEY and CDR2 SMNVEV (reference sequence). The CDR3 covers 15 residues. Here the CDR3 DNA reads TGTGCCAGCAGTCACACAGGGGGCGGAACCGGGGAGCTGTTTTTT. As protein: CASSHTGGGTGELFF.

This sequence joins TRBV28 and TRBJ1-6, with 8 positions matching TRBD1. V shed 6 bases, J shed 10 bases, and the junction held 8 bases outside the gene matches. The CDR3 runs 14 residues. Germline V CDR1 and CDR2: MDHEN, SYDVKM. In DNA, the CDR3 is TGTGCCAGCAGCCGAGGACAGGGAGGGTCACCCCTCCACTTT. It codes for CASSRGQGGSPLHF.